The clone carrying this TCR beta chain was detected only once. No antigen is known for it. This sample stems from a study of shared clonotypes between healthy human individuals. This CDR3 spans 12 amino acids. Germline V gene sequence: CDR1 MNHEY, CDR2 SVGAGI. Trimming took 8 bases from V and 3 from J, leaving 11 bases between them. PCR replicates from unsorted PBMC used 250 to 300 ng DNA, and this amount was roughly 32,000 T cell genomes. Some clones are missing from TCRdb's copy, which holds only in-frame ones; the method was immunoSEQ multiplex PCR. The table has about half a million clones, around 73% seen once. Whole-study results and caveats: Clonotype sharing among donors was expected to depend on sequencing depth.

The donors, all of them Caucasian adults, lived in Nashville, Tennessee. The clonotype comes from a woman aged 40 to 50 in good health. Some clones in this sample may be carry-over from other donors' samples. This chain connects TRBV6-5 to TRBJ2-7; D is unresolved. The material sequenced was PBMCs. CDR3 amino acids: CASGELNYEQYF. The CDR3, as DNA: TGTGCCAGCGGGGAACTTAACTACGAGCAGTACTTC.